The T cell receptor beta chain under discussion was sequenced for a study of blood T cell repertoires in COVID-19. The CDR3 covers 15 residues. CDR1 and CDR2 (germline): KGHSH, LQKENI. V was trimmed by 4 bases and J by 2 bases, leaving 11 bases between them. Repertoires were generated with immunoSEQ multiplex PCR, while TCRdb's copy carries only in-frame clones and drops some. The data show 150,000 to 200,000 clones, approximately 80% seen once. The chain is built from TRBV18 and TRBJ1-4; no firm D call. This receptor was identified in a woman older than 75 with active or convalescent COVID-19. Sequenced: peripheral blood. The CDR3 is CASSQDLGTNEKLFF. The CDR3 DNA is TGTGCCAGCTCACAAGACCTAGGTACTAATGAAAAACTGTTTTTT.